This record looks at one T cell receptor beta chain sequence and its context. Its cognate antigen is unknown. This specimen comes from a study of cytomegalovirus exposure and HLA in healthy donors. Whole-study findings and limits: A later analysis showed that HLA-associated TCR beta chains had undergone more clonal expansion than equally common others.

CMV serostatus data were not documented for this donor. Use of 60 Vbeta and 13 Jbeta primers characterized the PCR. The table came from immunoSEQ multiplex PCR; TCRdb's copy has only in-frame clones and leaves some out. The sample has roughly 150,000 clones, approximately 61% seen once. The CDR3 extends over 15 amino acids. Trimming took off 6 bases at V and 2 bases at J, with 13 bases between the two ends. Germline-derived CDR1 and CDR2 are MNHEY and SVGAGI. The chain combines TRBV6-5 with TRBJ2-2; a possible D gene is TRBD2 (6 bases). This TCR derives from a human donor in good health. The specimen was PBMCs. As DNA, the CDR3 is TGTGCCAGCAGCCCACCGGGACTCAACACCGGGGAGCTGTTTTTT. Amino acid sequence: CASSPPGLNTGELFF.